The source of this TCR beta chain is a study of graft-versus-host responses after intestinal transplantation. In germline, CDR1 is MNHEY, CDR2 SMNVEV (reference sequence). This CDR3 is 13 amino acids long. TCRdb's copy holds only in-frame clones and misses some; the assay was immunoSEQ multiplex PCR. The data hold some 120,000 clones, with 93% observed a single time. About this clone: Its target is not known. One junction end disagrees with the germline gene, perhaps due to a read error.

The chain uses TRBV27 and TRBJ1-5; D may be TRBD1 (5 bases). This receptor was identified in a human donor who was the organ donor for an intestinal transplant. Sequencing was performed on unstimulated CD8+ T cells sorted from spleen or lymph node cells, taken before transplant. The CDR3 reads CASSPGGNRPQHF. CDR3 in DNA: TGTGCCAGCAGCCCGGGGGGGAATCGGCCCCAGCATTTT.